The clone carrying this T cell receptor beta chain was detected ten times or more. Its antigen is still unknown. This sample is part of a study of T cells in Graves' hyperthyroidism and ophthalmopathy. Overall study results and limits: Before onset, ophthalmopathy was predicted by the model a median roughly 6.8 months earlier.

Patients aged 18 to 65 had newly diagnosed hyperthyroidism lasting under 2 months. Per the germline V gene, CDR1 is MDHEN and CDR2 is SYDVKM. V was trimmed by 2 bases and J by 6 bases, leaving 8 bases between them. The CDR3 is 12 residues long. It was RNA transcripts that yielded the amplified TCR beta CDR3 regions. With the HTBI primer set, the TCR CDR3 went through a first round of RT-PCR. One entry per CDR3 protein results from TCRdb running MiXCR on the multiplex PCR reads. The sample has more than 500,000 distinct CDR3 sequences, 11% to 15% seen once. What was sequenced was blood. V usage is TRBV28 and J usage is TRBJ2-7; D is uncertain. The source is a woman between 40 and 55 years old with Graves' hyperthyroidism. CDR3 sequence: CASSLNTGEQYF. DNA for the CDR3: TGTGCCAGCAGTTTAAACACGGGCGAGCAGTACTTC.